This is a list of T cell receptor beta chains from one sample in a study of cytomegalovirus exposure and HLA in healthy donors. Measured with immunoSEQ multiplex PCR; TCRdb has only the in-frame clones, and not every one. This table has 90,000 to 150,000 clones, around three quarters appearing once. The sequenced material came from PBMCs. The receptors here all came from a woman in her 30s in good health and CMV-seropositive. The CDR3 runs from the conserved cysteine through the conserved F or W. D genes are given only for firm matches. Clone size is stated in some rows and not others, as once, few, many or a class when expanded.

- TRBJ2-1 TRBD1 TRBV5-1 TGCGCCAGCAGCCGACAGGGAATAGACTCCTACAATGAGCAGTTCTTC CASSRQGIDSYNEQFF
- TRBJ1-4 - TRBV6-1 TGTGCCAGCACTGTTAAGGGGGCTAATGAAAAACTGTTTTTT CASTVKGANEKLFF
- TRBJ1-2 - TRBV11-2 TGTGCCAGCAGCCCCGGACAGACCCATGGCTACACCTTC CASSPGQTHGYTF
- TRBJ2-3 TRBD2 TRBV4-1 TGCGCCAGCAGCCAAAGCCCCTTGCGGGGGGGCGAAATAAAAAGCACAGATACGCAGTATTTT CASSQSPLRGGEIKSTDTQYF
- TRBJ1-1 - TRBV5-6 TGTGCCAGCAGCCCCGAGCCCATGAACACTGAAGCTTTCTTT CASSPEPMNTEAFF
- TRBJ1-6 - TRBV4-1 TGCGCCAGCAGCCAAAGGAGCAACTCCTATAATTCACCCCTCCACTTT CASSQRSNSYNSPLHF
- TRBJ1-2 TRBD1 TRBV7-8 TGTGCCAGCAGCCCACAACAGGGGGCTTTCTATGGCTACACCTTC CASSPQQGAFYGYTF
- TRBJ2-1 TRBD2 TRBV19 TGTGCTTCCGCCCATGGGGCGGGGGGCTTTAATGAGCAGTTCTTC CASAHGAGGFNEQFF
- TRBJ1-1 - TRBV7-9 TGTGCCAGCAGCTTAGGGACTGGGGACACTGAAGCTTTCTTT CASSLGTGDTEAFF
- TRBJ2-4 TRBD1 TRBV5-5 TGTGCCAGCAGTCTTAGAACTCTAGGGGGCTTGAGTGGCAAAAACATTCAGTACTTC CASSLRTLGGLSGKNIQYF
- TRBJ2-1 TRBD2 TRBV7-6 TGTGCCAGCAGCTTACAGGCTAGCGGGGGGGTTGAGCAGTTCTTC CASSLQASGGVEQFF
- TRBJ2-1 - TRBV9 TGTGCCAGCAGCGTAGCTCCGGGGGGCTGGAATGAGCAGTTCTTC CASSVAPGGWNEQFF
- TRBJ1-3 TRBD1 TRBV5-1 TGCGCCAGCAGCCGGACAGGGGGCGCAGAAGGAAACACCATATATTTT CASSRTGGAEGNTIYF
few TRBJ2-1 TRBD2 TRBV11-2 TGTGCCAGCAGCTCGCTAGCGGGGCACTACAATGAGCAGTTCTTC CASSSLAGHYNEQFF
- TRBJ1-2 - TRBV25-1 TGTGCCAGCAGTGCACAGGGCTATGGCTACACCTTC CASSAQGYGYTF
- TRBJ2-7 TRBD2 TRBV11-2 TGTGCCAGCAGCTTAGAGGTGCGGGGGTCAGGCGAGCAGTACTTC CASSLEVRGSGEQYF
- TRBJ2-7 - TRBV9 TGTGCCAGCAGCCCAAGACAATTCTCCTACGAGCAGTACTTC CASSPRQFSYEQYF
- TRBJ2-1 - TRBV11-3 TGTGCCAGCAGCTTAGGACGGAGCTCCTACAATGAGCAGTTCTTC CASSLGRSSYNEQFF
- TRBJ2-5 TRBD2 TRBV2 TGTGCCAGCAGCAGCGGATGGGGGGGGGAGACCCAGTACTTC CASSSGWGGETQYF
once TRBJ1-2 - TRBV4-3 TGCGCCAGCAGCTACACGGACAGAGACTATGGCTACACCTTC CASSYTDRDYGYTF
- TRBJ2-3 - TRBV28 TGTGCCAGCAGTCTCCCAGAGGGAAAGACTAGCACAGATACGCAGTATTTT CASSLPEGKTSTDTQYF
- TRBJ2-3 TRBD1 TRBV10-3 TGTGCCATCAGACCCGGGACAGGGAGAGCAGATACGCAGTATTTT CAIRPGTGRADTQYF
- TRBJ2-7 - TRBV7-9 TGTGCCAGCAGCTTTGGGCAGGACTACGAGCAGTACTTC CASSFGQDYEQYF
few TRBJ1-2 - TRBV19 TGTGCCAGTAGTCCAACCCGACACGGTTACGGCTACACCTTC CASSPTRHGYGYTF
- TRBJ1-5 - TRBV19 TGTGCCAGTAGTATGACAGATTATAGCAATCAGCCCCAGCATTTT CASSMTDYSNQPQHF
- TRBJ2-7 - TRBV7-6 TGTGCCAGCAGCTTGGGTTTCGGGGGAAACTACGAGCAGTACTTC CASSLGFGGNYEQYF
few TRBJ1-1 - TRBV20-1 TGCAGTGCGACGACAGTCGGTGAAGCTTTCTTT CSATTVGEAFF
- TRBJ2-6 TRBD1 TRBV5-6 TGTGCCAGCAGCTTGAATAGGCGACAGGGCGCCGCTGGGGCCAACGTCCTGACTTTC CASSLNRRQGAAGANVLTF
- TRBJ2-3 TRBD2 TRBV7-2 TGTGCCAGCAGCTTACCGGGACTAGCGGGATATACGCAGTATTTT CASSLPGLAGYTQYF
- TRBJ2-2 - TRBV11-3 TGTGCCAGCAGCTTCGGGGGGCGCTCGACCGGGGAGCTGTTTTTT CASSFGGRSTGELFF
- TRBJ2-7 - TRBV13 TGTGCCAGCAGCTTAGGGCGCAGGGCCTCCTACGAGCAGTACTTC CASSLGRRASYEQYF
- TRBJ1-2 TRBD1 TRBV6-5 TGTGCCAGCAGTTACGATGGGACAGGGGGCAATGGCTACACCTTC CASSYDGTGGNGYTF
once TRBJ2-5 - TRBV7-2 TGTGCCAGCAGCTTAGCTCCGCCAGCGAAGACCCAGTACTTC CASSLAPPAKTQYF
few TRBJ2-3 TRBD1 TRBV30 TGTGCCGGGGGACAGACAGATACGCAGTATTTT CAGGQTDTQYF
- TRBJ2-1 TRBD1 TRBV5-8 TGTGCCAGCAGCTCCGGGACAGGGGGGTTCTTC CASSSGTGGFF
- TRBJ2-3 - TRBV6-6 TGTGCCAGCAGTTCCCACGCGGATCGCACAGATACGCAGTATTTT CASSSHADRTDTQYF
- TRBJ2-3 TRBD1 TRBV2 TGTGCCAGCAAACCGGGACAGGGTACGGATACGCAGTATTTT CASKPGQGTDTQYF
- TRBJ2-3 - TRBV7-2 TGTGCCAGCAGCTTAGGGGGGGGCCGGGGGGCGAACACAGATACGCAGTATTTT CASSLGGGRGANTDTQYF
- TRBJ2-7 TRBD2 TRBV5-4 TGTGCCAGCAGCGACGCTAGCGGGGGAGGCTACGAGCAGTACTTC CASSDASGGGYEQYF
many TRBJ1-5 TRBD1 TRBV7-2 TGTGCCAGCAGCGAAGGACAGGGGGCTTATCAGCCCCAGCATTTT CASSEGQGAYQPQHF
few TRBJ1-5 - TRBV2 TGTGCCAGCAGCCGATCATACCTCGACAAGCCCCAGCATTTT CASSRSYLDKPQHF
- TRBJ2-5 TRBD1 TRBV7-9 TGTGCCAGCAGTTCACAGGGGGGAGAGACCCAGTACTTC CASSSQGGETQYF
- TRBJ2-7 TRBD2 TRBV6-5 TGTGCCAGCAGTTACTCGACTAGCGGGATCTACGAGCAGTACTTC CASSYSTSGIYEQYF
- TRBJ2-3 - TRBV9 TGTGCCAGCAGCATTGCTAGCCTCGCAGATACGCAGTATTTT CASSIASLADTQYF
- TRBJ2-3 TRBD2 TRBV2 TGTGCCAGCAGTGATCGGGCTAGCGGGGGCCCCTACGATACGCAGTATTTT CASSDRASGGPYDTQYF
- TRBJ2-7 - TRBV18 TGTGCCAGCTCACCAGGGGGCAGTCAGAGCTCCTACGAGCAGTACTTC CASSPGGSQSSYEQYF
- TRBJ1-1 TRBD1 TRBV6-1 TGTGCCAGCAGCCAAGCAGGGGGCGGGACTGAAGCTTTCTTT CASSQAGGGTEAFF
few TRBJ1-6 TRBD1 TRBV6-5 TGTGCCAGCAGTTCCCGGACAGGGAGGGATTCACCCCTCCACTTT CASSSRTGRDSPLHF
- TRBJ2-5 TRBD2 TRBV10-3 TGTGCCATCAGTGAGAGCTATCCTAGCGGGGGGAGCGGGGAGACCCAGTACTTC CAISESYPSGGSGETQYF
- TRBJ1-5 TRBD1 TRBV7-7 TGTGCCAGCAGCTCTCATTTACAGGGGAGCCAGCCCCAGCATTTT CASSSHLQGSQPQHF
- TRBJ2-7 TRBD2 TRBV7-2 TGTGCCAGCAGCCCTCTTTCGGGGGGGGCCTACGAGCAGTACTTC CASSPLSGGAYEQYF
- TRBJ1-1 - TRBV7-9 TGTGCCAGCAGCCCACAGAACCAGAACACTGAAGCTTTCTTT CASSPQNQNTEAFF
- TRBJ1-6 - TRBV28 TGTGCCAGCAGTTTCGTCTTGAATTCACCCCTCCACTTT CASSFVLNSPLHF
- TRBJ2-7 - TRBV29-1 TGCAGCGTTGAGGACAGAGTGGGGACCCCCTACGAGCAGTACTTC CSVEDRVGTPYEQYF
- TRBJ2-3 TRBD2 TRBV7-3 TGTGCCGGCAGCTTAAACGGGGGGGGTGGCACAGATACGCAGTATTTT CAGSLNGGGGTDTQYF
- TRBJ1-3 - TRBV6-6 TGTGCCAGCAATCAGGGTGTCTCTGGAAACACCATATATTTT CASNQGVSGNTIYF
- TRBJ2-7 - TRBV27 TGTGCCAGCAGTCGGACTCCAAGCTCCTACGAGCAGTACTTC CASSRTPSSYEQYF
- TRBJ1-5 - TRBV27 TGTGCCAGCAGTGTTAATAGCAATCAGCCCCAGCATTTT CASSVNSNQPQHF
- TRBJ2-7 - TRBV23-1 TGCGCCAGCACTCGAGGGAGCCACGAGCAGTACTTC CASTRGSHEQYF
- TRBJ2-1 - TRBV15 TGTGCCACCAGCAGAGTACTGGGGGCAGCTGGTCATGAGCAGTTCTTC CATSRVLGAAGHEQFF